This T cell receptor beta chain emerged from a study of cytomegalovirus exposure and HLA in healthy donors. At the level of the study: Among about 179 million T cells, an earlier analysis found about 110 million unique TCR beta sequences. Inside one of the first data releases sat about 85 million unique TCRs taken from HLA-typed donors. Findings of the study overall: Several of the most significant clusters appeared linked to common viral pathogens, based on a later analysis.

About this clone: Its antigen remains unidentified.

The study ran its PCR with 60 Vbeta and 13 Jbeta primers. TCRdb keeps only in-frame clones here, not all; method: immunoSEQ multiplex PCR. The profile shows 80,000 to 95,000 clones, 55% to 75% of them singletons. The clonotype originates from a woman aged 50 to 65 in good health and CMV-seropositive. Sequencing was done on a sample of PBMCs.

The CDR3 here is CASSEAEDQPQHF. CDR3 bases: TGCGCCAGCAGTGAGGCAGAGGATCAGCCCCAGCATTTT. V usage is TRBV10-2 and J usage is TRBJ1-5; no reliable D call. The V and J ends lost 2 bases and 5 bases respectively, with 7 bases between them. This CDR3 comprises 13 residues. Germline V gene sequence: CDR1 WSHSY, CDR2 SAAADI.